The 17 T cell receptor beta chains presented below share a single source sample, sequenced in a study of blood T cell repertoires in COVID-19. The data were produced by immunoSEQ multiplex PCR, yet TCRdb's version contains in-frame clones alone and is incomplete. The sample lists roughly 100,000 clones, nearly 85% seen once, with approximately 13% in the top ten. Sequencing input: peripheral blood. The receptors were sampled from a human donor in a cohort sampled during active or convalescent COVID-19.

The CDR3 region is CASTLRRADSYNSPLHF. The CDR3 coding sequence is TGTGCCAGCACCCTTCGGAGGGCAGACTCCTATAATTCACCCCTCCACTTT. The chain is built from TRBV27 and TRBJ1-6; D call uncertain. The length of the CDR3 is 17 residues. Germline values: CDR1 MNHEY, CDR2 SMNVEV (reference sequence). Trimming took 7 bases from V and 0 from J, leaving 16 bases between them.

The chain is built from TRBV11-3 and TRBJ1-4; D may be TRBD1 (5 bases). The V end was cut by 2 bases, the J end by 6 bases, with 7 bases between. This CDR3 contains 13 residues. Per germline, CDR1 SGHNT and CDR2 YENEEA. The CDR3 spells CASSLTGYEKLFF. The DNA of the CDR3 is TGTGCCAGCAGCTTAACAGGTTATGAAAAACTGTTTTTT.

The sample holds many counts of this clone. This chain uses TRBV5-5 with TRBJ1-1; TRBD1 matches at 9 bases. This CDR3 region has 14 residues. With 4 bases clipped from V and 4 bases from J, the junction kept 5 bases outside the gene matches. Germline V gene sequence: CDR1 SGHKS, CDR2 YYEKEE (reference sequence). CDR3 DNA sequence: TGTGCCAGCAGCACAGGGGGCGAGGGCACTGAAGCTTTCTTT. Translating it yields CASSTGGEGTEAFF.

The chain joins TRBV29-1 to TRBJ1-5; weak D call: TRBD1 (5 bases). V was pared by 1 base and J by 7 bases, with 11 bases between. This CDR3 region has 13 residues. Looked up from germline, CDR1 is SQVTM and CDR2 is ANQGSEA. The CDR3 DNA reads as TGCAGCGTTGAAGGGCAGGGAGGGCAGCCCCAGCATTTT. It codes for CSVEGQGGQPQHF.

V and J are TRBV7-3 and TRBJ2-1, with TRBD2 as a possible D gene (6 bases). V was clipped by 4 bases and J by 9 bases, with 13 bases between them. The germline CDR1 and CDR2 sequences are SGHTA and FQGTGA. The CDR3 consists of 13 residues. CDR3 nucleotides: TGTGCCAGCAGCTCACAAACCGGGGGTGAGCAGTTCTTC. This codes for CASSSQTGGEQFF.

This clone showed up just a few times. This chain uses TRBV2 with TRBJ1-5; 9 bases are a match to TRBD1. Germline V CDR1 and CDR2: SNHLY, FYNNEI. This CDR3 region has 14 residues. The junction had 8 bases not matched to a gene; V was cut back by 5 bases and J by 9 bases. CDR3 protein: CASSSGQGFSPQHF. CDR3 coding DNA: TGTGCCAGCAGTTCCGGACAGGGGTTTTCGCCCCAGCATTTT. The full variable domain, rest sourced from reference TRBV2 and TRBJ1-5, is EPEVTQTPSHQVTQMGQEVILRCVPISNHLYFYWYRQILGQKVEFLVSFYNNEISEKSEIFDDQFSVERPDGSNFTLKIRSTKLEDSAMYFCASSSGQGFSPQHFGDGTRLSIL.

J is TRBJ1-2 and V is TRBV24-1; a weak D match, TRBD1 (5 bases). Per germline, CDR1 KGHDR and CDR2 SFDVKD. The CDR3 runs to 16 residues. V was shortened by 4 bases and J by 4 bases, with 18 bases between the two germline ends. The CDR3 coding sequence is TGTGCCACCAGTGACCCCCCCTTACCGACAGTCTATGGCTACACCTTC. It yields the protein CATSDPPLPTVYGYTF.

This clone was seen a single time. The genes are TRBV7-2 and TRBJ2-7; the match to TRBD2 covers 9 bases. CDR3 length: 13 residues. With V trimmed by 8 bases and J by 6 bases, 8 bases remained unmatched. Per germline, CDR1 SGHTA and CDR2 FQGNSA. The CDR3 loop is CASQAGGQFEQYF. In DNA, the CDR3 is TGTGCCAGCCAAGCGGGGGGTCAGTTCGAGCAGTACTTC.

The table lists this clone with a count of one. This sequence joins TRBV6-5 and TRBJ1-3, with D perhaps matching TRBD1 (5 bases). V gave up 6 bases and J gave up 4 bases, with 16 bases separating them. The CDR3 is 15 amino acids. Germline V gives CDR1 MNHEY, CDR2 SVGAGI. The CDR3 region has the DNA TGTGCCAGCAGCAGGGTTTCCGGATCGGGAAACACCATATATTTT. Translating it yields CASSRVSGSGNTIYF.

The chain has TRBV6-5 and TRBJ1-2; the D is unclear. The CDR3 consists of 14 residues. Germline CDR1 MNHEY, CDR2 SVGAGI. The V end was cut by 7 bases, the J end by 4 bases, with 16 bases between. As DNA, the CDR3 is TGTGCCAGCAAGGTTGGGAGGGAATTCTATGGCTACACCTTC. Its protein product is CASKVGREFYGYTF.

This chain connects TRBV19 to TRBJ1-1, with D perhaps matching TRBD1 (6 bases). From germline, CDR1 is LNHDA and CDR2 SQIVND (reference sequence). V shed 3 bases and J shed 0 bases, with 14 bases lying between them. There are 16 residues in the CDR3. In nucleotides, the CDR3 is TGTGCCAGTAGTATTAGGGGGGGGAGGGTGAACACTGAAGCTTTCTTT. Its protein is CASSIRGGRVNTEAFF.

The gene calls are TRBV18 and TRBJ2-7; the D gene is possibly TRBD1 (6 bases). The CDR3 has 15 residues. CDR1 is KGHSH, CDR2 LQKENI, per germline. V lost 3 bases, J lost 2 bases, and 14 bases lay in between. CDR3 in amino acids: CASSPIQGSTYEQYF. In DNA, the CDR3 is TGTGCCAGCTCACCCATACAGGGTTCTACCTACGAGCAGTACTTC.

The chain joins TRBV1 to TRBJ2-2; the table names TRBD2, a call not compared with the DNA. TRBV1 is a documented pseudogene. CDR3 length equals 18 residues. CDR3 loop: CTSSQENALAVNTGELFF. The CDR3 nucleotides read TGCACCAGCAGCCAAGAGAATGCACTAGCGGTTAACACCGGGGAGCTGTTTTTT.

The chain employs TRBV6-4 and TRBJ1-1; D is unresolved. Germline CDR1 MRHNA, CDR2 SNTAGT. V lost 2 bases and J 13 bases, leaving 17 bases between the germline ends. CDR3 length: 13 residues. In nucleotides, the CDR3 is TGTGCCAGCAGTGACCTGGACGGGAGGAAGGTTTTCTTT. Residues: CASSDLDGRKVFF.

J is TRBJ1-3 and V is TRBV7-9, with D tentatively TRBD1 (6 bases). In germline, CDR1 is SEHNR, CDR2 FQNEAQ (reference sequence). V was trimmed by 5 bases and J by 3 bases, leaving 8 bases between them. This CDR3 contains 13 residues. CDR3 sequence (DNA): TGTGCCAGCAGCCGAGGGGGTGGAAACACCATATATTTT. Translated, it gives CASSRGGGNTIYF.

V and J are TRBV11-2 and TRBJ2-2; no firm D call. Germline loops: CDR1 SGHAT, CDR2 FQNNGV. Trimming removed 0 bases at V and 1 base at J, with 6 bases between. The CDR3 consists of 15 residues. The CDR3 DNA reads TGTGCCAGCAGCTTAGACAGGCAGAACACCGGGGAGCTGTTTTTT. Translated: CASSLDRQNTGELFF.

This sequence joins TRBV6-5 and TRBJ2-7, with TRBD2 matching over 8 bases. V shed 7 bases, J shed 2 bases, and the junction held 7 bases outside the gene matches. The CDR3 is 14 amino acids. The V gene's germline CDR1 is MNHEY and CDR2 SVGAGI. As DNA, the CDR3 is TGTGCCAGCACCCCGGGGGGGTCCACCTACGAGCAGTACTTC. Protein product: CASTPGGSTYEQYF.